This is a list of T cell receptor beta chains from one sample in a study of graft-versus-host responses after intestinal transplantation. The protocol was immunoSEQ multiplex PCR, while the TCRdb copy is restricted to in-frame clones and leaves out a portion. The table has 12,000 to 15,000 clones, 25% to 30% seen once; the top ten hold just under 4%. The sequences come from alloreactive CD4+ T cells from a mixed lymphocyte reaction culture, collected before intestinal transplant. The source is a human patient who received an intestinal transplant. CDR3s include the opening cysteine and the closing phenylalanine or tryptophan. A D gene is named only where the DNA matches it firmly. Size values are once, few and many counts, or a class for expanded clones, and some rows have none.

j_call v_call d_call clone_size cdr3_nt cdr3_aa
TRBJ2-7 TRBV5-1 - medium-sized TGCGCCAGCACGGGTTCGGGACCCAACTCCTACGAGCAGTACTTC CASTGSGPNSYEQYF
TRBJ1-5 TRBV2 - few TGTGCCAGCAGTGTCTCAGCACGGGGCGATCAGCCCCAGCATTTT CASSVSARGDQPQHF
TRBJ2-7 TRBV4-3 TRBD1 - TGCGCCAGCAGCCAAGGGGACAGGTTAGGATACGAGCAGTACTTC CASSQGDRLGYEQYF
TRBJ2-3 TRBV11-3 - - TGTGCCAGCAGCCCGTGGGGGTCAGATACGCAGTATTTT CASSPWGSDTQYF
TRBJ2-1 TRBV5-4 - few TGTGCCAGCAGCCGAGACAATGAGCAGTTCTTC CASSRDNEQFF
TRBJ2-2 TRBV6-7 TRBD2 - TGTGCCAGCAAACCCGGGACTAGCGGGACCGGGGAGCTGTTTTTT CASKPGTSGTGELFF
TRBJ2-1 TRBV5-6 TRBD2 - TGTGCCAGCAGCTTGACTGGGACTAGCGGCAATGAGCAGTTCTTC CASSLTGTSGNEQFF
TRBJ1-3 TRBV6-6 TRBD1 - TGTGCCACCGGACAGGGGAAAAACACCATATATTTT CATGQGKNTIYF
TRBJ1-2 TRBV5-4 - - TGTGCCAGCAGCTTTATGAGGCGTGGCGGCTACACCTTC CASSFMRRGGYTF
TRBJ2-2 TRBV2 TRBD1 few TGTGCCAGCAGTGTACAGGGGGCTGGCGGGGAGCTGTTTTTT CASSVQGAGGELFF
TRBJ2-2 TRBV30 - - TGTGCCTGGAGTTTCAGGGAGATCGGGGAGCTGTTTTTT CAWSFREIGELFF
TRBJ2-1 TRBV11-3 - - TGTGCCAGCAGCCGTCAGGGAAGCTACAATGAGCAGTTCTTC CASSRQGSYNEQFF
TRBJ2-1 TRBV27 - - TGTGCCAGCAGTCCCCTAATACTAGCCTATTGGGGGCATGAGCAGTTCTTC CASSPLILAYWGHEQFF
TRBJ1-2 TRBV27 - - TGTGCCAGCAGTTTGGAAGGGGGTTATGGCTACACCTTC CASSLEGGYGYTF
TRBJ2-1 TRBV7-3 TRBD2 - TGTGCCAGCAGCTTCGGGACTATAGACAATGAGCAGTTCTTC CASSFGTIDNEQFF
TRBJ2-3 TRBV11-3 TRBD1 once TGTGCCAGCCGCAAAGGGACAGGCGGCACAGATACGCAGTATTTT CASRKGTGGTDTQYF
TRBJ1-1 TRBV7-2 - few TGTGCCAGCAGCCGTGCACACGGGCAGGTTAACACTGAAGCTTTCTTT CASSRAHGQVNTEAFF
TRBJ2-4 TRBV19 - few TGTGCCAGTAGTACCTCATCAGGGACAAAACTAGCCAAAAACATTCAGTACTTC CASSTSSGTKLAKNIQYF
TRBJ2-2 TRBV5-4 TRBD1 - TGTGCCAGCAGCCAAGGTGACAGGGGGCCGAACACCGGGGAGCTGTTTTTT CASSQGDRGPNTGELFF
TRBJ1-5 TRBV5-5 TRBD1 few TGTGCCAGCAGCTGGGTCAGGGGGGATCAGCCCCAGCATTTT CASSWVRGDQPQHF
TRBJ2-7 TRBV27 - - TGTGCCAGCAGTTGCCGGGGCGCGTACGAGCAGTACTTC CASSCRGAYEQYF
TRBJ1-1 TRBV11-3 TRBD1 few TGTGCCAGCAGCTTCGGGGGTGGACAGGGTAACACTGAAGCTTTCTTT CASSFGGGQGNTEAFF
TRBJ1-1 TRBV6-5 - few TGTGCCAGCAGTTATCGGCAGCGCGCTGAAGCTTTCTTT CASSYRQRAEAFF
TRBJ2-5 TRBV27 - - TGTGCCAGCAGTTTAAGTCATCTGGGGGAGACCCAGTACTTC CASSLSHLGETQYF
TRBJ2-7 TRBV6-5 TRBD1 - TGTGCCAGCAGCCTCGGGACAGCCAGCTCCTACGAGCAGTACTTC CASSLGTASSYEQYF
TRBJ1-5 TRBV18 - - TGTGCCAGCTCACCCGGCGGGCATAGCAATCAGCCCCAGCATTTT CASSPGGHSNQPQHF
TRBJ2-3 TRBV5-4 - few TGTGCCAGCAGCTTGTATGTTAAAGCTAGCACAGATACGCAGTATTTT CASSLYVKASTDTQYF
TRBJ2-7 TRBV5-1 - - TGCGCCAGCAGCTTGATAGGCGGCCTCTACGAGCAGTACTTC CASSLIGGLYEQYF
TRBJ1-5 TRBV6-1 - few TGTGCCAGCGGGAGGGAACAGCCCCAGCATTTT CASGREQPQHF
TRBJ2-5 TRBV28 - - TGTGCCAGCAGTCCCTGGGTAGAGAGGGAGACCCAGTACTTC CASSPWVERETQYF
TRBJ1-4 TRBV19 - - TGTGCCAGTAGTACAAACAGAAATGAAAAACTGTTTTTT CASSTNRNEKLFF
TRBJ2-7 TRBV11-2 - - TGTGCCAGCAGCTTGGCGGGGTACTACAACGAGCAGTACTTC CASSLAGYYNEQYF
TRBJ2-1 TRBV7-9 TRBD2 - TGTGCCAGCAGCTCCGGGACTAGCCGGCGCGATGAGCAGTTCTTC CASSSGTSRRDEQFF
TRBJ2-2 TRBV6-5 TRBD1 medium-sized TGTGCCAGCAGTTCCCGCAGACAGGGGAACACCGGGGAGCTGTTTTTT CASSSRRQGNTGELFF
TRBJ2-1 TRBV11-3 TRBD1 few TGTGCCAGCAGCCCCGGGACAGTATACAATGAGCAGTTCTTC CASSPGTVYNEQFF
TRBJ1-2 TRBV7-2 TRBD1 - TGTGCCAGCAGCTTATATCCCCTCCCGGACAGGGCCCTAACCTATGGCTACACCTTC CASSLYPLPDRALTYGYTF
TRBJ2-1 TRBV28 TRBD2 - TGTGCCAGCAGTTTTTCCGGCCTGGGAGGGCTAGCCGCCAATGAGCAGTTCTTC CASSFSGLGGLAANEQFF
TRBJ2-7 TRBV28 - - TGTGCCAGCAGTTTATACAGGAAGGGGTCCTACGAGCAGTACTTC CASSLYRKGSYEQYF
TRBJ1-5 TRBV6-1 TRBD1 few TGTGCCAGCAGCAGGGGGCGCGAGCAGCCCCAGCATTTT CASSRGREQPQHF
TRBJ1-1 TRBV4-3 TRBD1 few TGCGCCAGCAGCCAAGAACAGGGGGCACGCACTGAAGCTTTCTTT CASSQEQGARTEAFF
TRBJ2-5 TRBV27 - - TGTGCCAGCAGCCGAGTCGGACGGAGCAATTTACAAGAGACCCAGTACTTC CASSRVGRSNLQETQYF
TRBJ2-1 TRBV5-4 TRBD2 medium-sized TGTGCCAGCAGCCGCCGGACTAGCTTCGCCTACAATGAGCAGTTCTTC CASSRRTSFAYNEQFF
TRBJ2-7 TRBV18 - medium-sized TGTGCCAGCTCACCGCGGGTAGGGGAGCAGTACTTC CASSPRVGEQYF
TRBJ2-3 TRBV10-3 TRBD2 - TGTGCCATCAAGGAGACTAGCGGGAGGAATACGCAGTATTTT CAIKETSGRNTQYF
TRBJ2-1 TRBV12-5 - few TGTGCTAGTGGTACTGAACTCAAAGACAGGACCCACTCCTACAATGAGCAGTTCTTC CASGTELKDRTHSYNEQFF
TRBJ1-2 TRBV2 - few TGTGCCAGCAGGGTATATGGCTACACCTTC CASRVYGYTF
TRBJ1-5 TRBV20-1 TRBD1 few TGCAGTGCCTCGACAGGGCAGCCCCAGCATTTT CSASTGQPQHF
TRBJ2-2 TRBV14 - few TGTGCCAGCAGCACGGGGGTCGGGGAGCTGTTTTTT CASSTGVGELFF
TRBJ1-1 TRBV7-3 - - TGTGCCAGCAGCTTTGGGGAGAACACTGAAGCTTTCTTT CASSFGENTEAFF
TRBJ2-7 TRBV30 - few TGTGCCTCCCAACCGACCGGGACCTCCTACGAGCAGTACTTC CASQPTGTSYEQYF
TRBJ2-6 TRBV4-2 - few TGTGCCAGCAGCTTTGGAGGCCTGCACTCTGGGGCCAACGTCCTGACTTTC CASSFGGLHSGANVLTF
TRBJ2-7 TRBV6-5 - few TGTGCCAGCAGTTCGCAGGGCACCTACGAGCAGTACTTC CASSSQGTYEQYF
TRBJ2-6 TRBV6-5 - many TGTGCCAGCAGACTATCTGGGGCCAACGTCCTGACTTTC CASRLSGANVLTF
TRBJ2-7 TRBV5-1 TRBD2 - TGCGCCAGCAGCCCGGATGGGGGGGCCTACGAGCAGTACTTC CASSPDGGAYEQYF
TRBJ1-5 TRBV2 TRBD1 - TGTGCCAGCACCTCGGACAGGACGAGCAATCAGCCCCAGCATTTT CASTSDRTSNQPQHF
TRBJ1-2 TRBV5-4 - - TGTGCCAGCAGCTCCCGGACAGACCCTAACTATGGCTACACCTTC CASSSRTDPNYGYTF
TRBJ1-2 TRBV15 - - TGTGCCACCAGCCCTGGAGGAGGGGGGCGCAGGGGCTACACCTTC CATSPGGGGRRGYTF